Given below is one TCR beta chain in context. These data are taken from a study of cytomegalovirus exposure and HLA in healthy donors. V was clipped by 0 bases and J by 7 bases, with 16 bases between them. The CDR3 runs to 15 residues. The V gene's germline CDR1 is MRHNA and CDR2 SNTAGT. Libraries were prepared by immunoSEQ multiplex PCR; TCRdb keeps only in-frame clonotypes and omits some of them. The table records 200,000 to 300,000 clones, around 87% of them present only once. This TCR was sampled from a young man in good health and CMV-seronegative. Sample: PBMCs. V and J are TRBV6-4 and TRBJ2-7, with D maybe TRBD1 (7 bases). The CDR3 DNA follows: TGTGCCAGCAGTGACTCCAGGAGGGGGCTAACAGAGCAGTACTTC. Translation gives CASSDSRRGLTEQYF.